This T cell receptor (beta chain) was identified during a study of CD8+CD57+ T cells in acquired aplastic anemia. Study in general: Average DNA yield from sorted CD4+ and CD8+ cells was 3.2 ug. Healthy donors had, on average, around 11 million reads for their CD4+ cells.

CDR3 and TCR beta VDJ profiling relied on genomic DNA as the template. TCRdb independently ran MiXCR on the reads; one entry per CDR3 protein. The data contain 150,000 to 200,000 distinct CDR3 sequences, 35% to 55% of them singletons. General study points: The same twenty-nine CD8+ CDR3 sequences occurred in patients and in controls. Controls and patients did not differ significantly in CD8+ Simpson's diversity.

This clonotype was picked up many times. Its antigen is undetermined. Germline CDR1 and CDR2: DFQATT and SNEGSKA (reference sequence). This CDR3 has 15 residues. V was clipped by 6 bases and J by 7 bases; unmatched bases: 15. V gene TRBV20-1 combines with J gene TRBJ1-2; 9 bases map to TRBD1. This receptor was identified in a human donor in good health. Sequenced sample: sorted CD4+, CD8+, or CD8+CD57+ T cells (not recorded which) from PBMCs. CDR3 sequence (DNA): TGCAGTGCGGTAGGAGAGAGGGGACAGGGCCCTGGCTACACCTTC. Translation: CSAVGERGQGPGYTF.